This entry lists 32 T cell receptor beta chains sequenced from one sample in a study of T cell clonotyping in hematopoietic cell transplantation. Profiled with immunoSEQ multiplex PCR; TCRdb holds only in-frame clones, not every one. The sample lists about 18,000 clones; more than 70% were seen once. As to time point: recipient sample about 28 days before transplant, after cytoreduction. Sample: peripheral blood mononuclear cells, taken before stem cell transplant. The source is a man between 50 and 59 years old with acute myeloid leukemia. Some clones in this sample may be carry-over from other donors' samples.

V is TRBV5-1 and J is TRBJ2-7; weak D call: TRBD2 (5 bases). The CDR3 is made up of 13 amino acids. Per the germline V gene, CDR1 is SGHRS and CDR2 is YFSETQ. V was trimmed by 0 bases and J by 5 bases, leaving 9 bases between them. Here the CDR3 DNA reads TGCGCCAGCAGCTTGGGAGGGTTCAACGAGCAGTACTTC. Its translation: CASSLGGFNEQYF. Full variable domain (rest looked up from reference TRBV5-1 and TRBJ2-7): KAGVTQTPRYLIKTRGQQVTLSCSPISGHRSVSWYQQTPGQGLQFLFEYFSETQRNKGNFPGRFSGRQFSNSRSEMNVSTLELGDSALYLCASSLGGFNEQYFGPGTRLTVT.

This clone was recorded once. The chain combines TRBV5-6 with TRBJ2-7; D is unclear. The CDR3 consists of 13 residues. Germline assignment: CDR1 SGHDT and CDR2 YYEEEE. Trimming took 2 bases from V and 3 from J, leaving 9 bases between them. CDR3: CASSLGTLYEQYF. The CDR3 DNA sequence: TGTGCCAGCAGCTTAGGAACCCTCTACGAGCAGTACTTC.

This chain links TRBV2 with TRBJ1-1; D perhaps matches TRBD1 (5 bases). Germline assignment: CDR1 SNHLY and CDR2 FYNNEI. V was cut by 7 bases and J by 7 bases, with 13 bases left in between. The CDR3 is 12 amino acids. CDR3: CASTGWDGEAFF. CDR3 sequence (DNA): TGTGCCAGCACAGGGTGGGATGGTGAAGCTTTCTTT. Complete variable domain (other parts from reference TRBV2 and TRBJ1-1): EPEVTQTPSHQVTQMGQEVILRCVPISNHLYFYWYRQILGQKVEFLVSFYNNEISEKSEIFDDQFSVERPDGSNFTLKIRSTKLEDSAMYFCASTGWDGEAFFGQGTRLTVV.

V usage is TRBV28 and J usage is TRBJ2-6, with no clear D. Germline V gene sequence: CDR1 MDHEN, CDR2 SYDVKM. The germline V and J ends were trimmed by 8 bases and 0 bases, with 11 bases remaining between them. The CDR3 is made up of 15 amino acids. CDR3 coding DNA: TGTGCCAGCGCCCCTGGAGCCTCTGGGGCCAACGTCCTGACTTTC. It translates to CASAPGASGANVLTF. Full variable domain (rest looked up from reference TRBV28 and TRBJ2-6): DVKVTQSSRYLVKRTGEKVFLECVQDMDHENMFWYRQDPGLGLRLIYFSYDVKMKEKGDIPEGYSVSREKKERFSLILESASTNQTSMYLCASAPGASGANVLTFGAGSRLTVL.

The CDR3 protein is CASSLIPNQPQHF. The CDR3 nucleotides read TGTGCCAGCAGCTTAATTCCCAATCAGCCCCAGCATTTT. This chain connects TRBV7-9 to TRBJ1-5, with no clear D. V lost 2 bases to trimming and J lost 3 bases, with 5 bases between them. Germline CDR1 reads SEHNR; CDR2 reads FQNEAQ (reference sequence). The CDR3 is made up of 13 amino acids.

The CDR3 sequence is CASSEDGTGRGNTIYF. In DNA, the CDR3 is TGTGCCAGCAGTGAGGACGGGACAGGGAGGGGAAACACCATATATTTT. The chain employs TRBV6-1 and TRBJ1-3; 9 bases match TRBD1. V lost 3 bases, J lost 4 bases, and 7 bases stayed unmatched. This CDR3 is built from 16 residues. Germline-derived CDR1 and CDR2 are MNHNS and SASEGT.

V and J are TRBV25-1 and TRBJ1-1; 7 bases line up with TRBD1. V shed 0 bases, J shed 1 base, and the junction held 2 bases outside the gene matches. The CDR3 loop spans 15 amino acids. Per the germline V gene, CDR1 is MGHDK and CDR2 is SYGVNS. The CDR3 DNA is TGTGCCAGCAGTGAATATACAGGGGAGAACACTGAAGCTTTCTTT. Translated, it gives CASSEYTGENTEAFF.

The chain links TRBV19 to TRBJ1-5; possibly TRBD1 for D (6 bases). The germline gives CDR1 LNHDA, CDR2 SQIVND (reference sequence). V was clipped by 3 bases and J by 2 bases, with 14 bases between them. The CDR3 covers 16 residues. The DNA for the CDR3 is TGTGCCAGTAGTATCCCAGGCAGGGGAGGCAATCAGCCCCAGCATTTT. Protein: CASSIPGRGGNQPQHF.

Written as DNA, the CDR3 is TGTGCCAGCAGCCCAGGGACAACCTATGGCTACACCTTC. This codes for CASSPGTTYGYTF. The V and J genes are TRBV9 and TRBJ1-2; a possible D gene is TRBD1 (6 bases). The CDR3 loop spans 13 amino acids. The V and J ends lost 4 bases and 4 bases respectively, with 11 bases between them. CDR1 and CDR2 from the germline V gene are SGDLS and YYNGEE.

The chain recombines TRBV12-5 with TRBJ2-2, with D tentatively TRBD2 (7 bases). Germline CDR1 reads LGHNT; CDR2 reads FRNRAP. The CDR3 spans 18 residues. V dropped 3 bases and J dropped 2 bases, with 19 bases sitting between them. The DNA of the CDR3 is TGTGCTAGTGGTTTTCTGGAAAGCGGGACAAGAAACACCGGGGAGCTGTTTTTT. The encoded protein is CASGFLESGTRNTGELFF. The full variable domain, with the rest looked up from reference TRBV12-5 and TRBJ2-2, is DARVTQTPRHKVTEMGQEVTMRCQPILGHNTVFWYRQTMMQGLELLAYFRNRAPLDDSGMPKDRFSAEMPDATLATLKIQPSEPRDSAVYFCASGFLESGTRNTGELFFGEGSRLTVL.

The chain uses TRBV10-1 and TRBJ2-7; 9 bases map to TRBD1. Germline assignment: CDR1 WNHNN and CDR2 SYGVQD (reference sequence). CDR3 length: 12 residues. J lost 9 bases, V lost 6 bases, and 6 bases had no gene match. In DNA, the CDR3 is TGCGCCAGCAGGGGGACAGGGTTAGGGCAGTACTTC. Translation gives CASRGTGLGQYF.

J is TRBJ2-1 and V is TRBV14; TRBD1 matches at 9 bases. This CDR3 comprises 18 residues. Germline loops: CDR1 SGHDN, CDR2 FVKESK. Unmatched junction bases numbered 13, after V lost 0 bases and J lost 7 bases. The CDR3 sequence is CASSQDLWDRVGPNEQFF. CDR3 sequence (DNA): TGTGCCAGCAGCCAAGATCTATGGGACAGGGTGGGTCCAAATGAGCAGTTCTTC.

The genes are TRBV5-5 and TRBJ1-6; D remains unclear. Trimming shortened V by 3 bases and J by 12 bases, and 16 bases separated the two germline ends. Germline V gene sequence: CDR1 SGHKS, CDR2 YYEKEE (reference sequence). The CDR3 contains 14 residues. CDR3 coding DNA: TGTGCCAGCAGCTCCAGACAAATAGACGTACCCCTCCACTTT. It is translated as CASSSRQIDVPLHF.

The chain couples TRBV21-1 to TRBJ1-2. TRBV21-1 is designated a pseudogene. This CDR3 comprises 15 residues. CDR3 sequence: CASSKGVGQFYGYTF. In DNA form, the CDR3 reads TGTGCCAGCAGCAAAGGGGTAGGGCAGTTCTATGGCTACACCTTC.

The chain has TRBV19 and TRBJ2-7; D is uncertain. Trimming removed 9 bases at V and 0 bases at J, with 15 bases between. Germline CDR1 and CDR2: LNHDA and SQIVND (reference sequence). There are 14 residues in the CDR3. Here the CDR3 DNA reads TGTGCCAGACCGACCCCTTTAAACTCCTACGAGCAGTACTTC. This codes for CARPTPLNSYEQYF.

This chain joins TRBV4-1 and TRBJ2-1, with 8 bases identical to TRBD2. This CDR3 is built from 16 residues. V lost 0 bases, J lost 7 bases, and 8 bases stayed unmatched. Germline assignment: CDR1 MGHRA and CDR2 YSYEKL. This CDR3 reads CASSQDPRGGMNEQFF. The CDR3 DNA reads TGCGCCAGCAGCCAAGATCCGCGCGGGGGGATGAATGAGCAGTTCTTC.

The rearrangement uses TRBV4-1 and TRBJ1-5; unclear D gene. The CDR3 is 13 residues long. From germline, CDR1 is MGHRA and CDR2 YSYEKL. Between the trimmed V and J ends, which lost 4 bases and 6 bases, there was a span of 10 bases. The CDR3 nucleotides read TGCGCCAGCAGCCGAGTCGACGGTCAGCCCCAGCATTTT. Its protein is CASSRVDGQPQHF.

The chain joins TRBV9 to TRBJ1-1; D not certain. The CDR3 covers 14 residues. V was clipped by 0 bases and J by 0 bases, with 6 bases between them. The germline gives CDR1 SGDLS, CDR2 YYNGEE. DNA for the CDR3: TGTGCCAGCAGCGTAGCACTGGTGAACACTGAAGCTTTCTTT. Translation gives CASSVALVNTEAFF.

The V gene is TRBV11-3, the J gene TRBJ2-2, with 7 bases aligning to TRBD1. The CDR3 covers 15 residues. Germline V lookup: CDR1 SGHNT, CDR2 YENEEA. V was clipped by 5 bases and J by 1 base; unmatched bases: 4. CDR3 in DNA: TGTGCCAGCAGCGAGTGGACAGGGAACACCGGGGAGCTGTTTTTT. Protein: CASSEWTGNTGELFF. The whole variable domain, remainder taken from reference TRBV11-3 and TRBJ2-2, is EAGVVQSPRYKIIEKKQPVAFWCNPISGHNTLYWYLQNLGQGPELLIRYENEEAVDDSQLPKDRFSAERLKGVDSTLKIQPAELGDSAVYLCASSEWTGNTGELFFGEGSRLTVL.

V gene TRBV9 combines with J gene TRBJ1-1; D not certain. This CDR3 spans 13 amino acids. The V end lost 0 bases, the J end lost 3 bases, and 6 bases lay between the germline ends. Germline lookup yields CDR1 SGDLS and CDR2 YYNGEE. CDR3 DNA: TGTGCCAGCAGCGTAGGTGGGGACACTGAAGCTTTCTTT. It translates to CASSVGGDTEAFF.

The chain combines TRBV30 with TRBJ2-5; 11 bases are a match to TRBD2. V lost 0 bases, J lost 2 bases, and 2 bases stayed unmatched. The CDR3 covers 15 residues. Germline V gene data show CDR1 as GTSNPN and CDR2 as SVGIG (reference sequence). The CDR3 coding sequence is TGTGCCTGGAGTGTAACTAGCGGGGGACAAGAGACCCAGTACTTC. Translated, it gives CAWSVTSGGQETQYF. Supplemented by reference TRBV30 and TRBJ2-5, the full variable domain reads SQTIHQWPATLVQPVGSPLSLECTVEGTSNPNLYWYRQAAGRGLQLLFYSVGIGQISSEVPQNLSASRPQDRQFILSSKKLLLSDSGFYLCAWSVTSGGQETQYFGPGTRLLVL.

DNA for the CDR3: TGTGCCAGCAGCTTGGGATCCGGCAGGCGGAATCAGCCCCAGCATTTT. Its translation: CASSLGSGRRNQPQHF. The chain couples TRBV5-8 to TRBJ1-5, with D unclear. The CDR3 is 16 amino acids. Trimming left V 0 bases short and J 4 bases short, with 14 bases between. CDR1 is SGHTS and CDR2 is YDEGEE in the germline V gene.

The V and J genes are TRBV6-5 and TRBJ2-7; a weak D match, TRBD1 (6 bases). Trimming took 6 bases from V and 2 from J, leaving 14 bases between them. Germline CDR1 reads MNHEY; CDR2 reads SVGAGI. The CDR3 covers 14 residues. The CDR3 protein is CASRPGVGPYEQYF. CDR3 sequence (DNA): TGTGCCAGCAGGCCAGGGGTAGGGCCCTACGAGCAGTACTTC.

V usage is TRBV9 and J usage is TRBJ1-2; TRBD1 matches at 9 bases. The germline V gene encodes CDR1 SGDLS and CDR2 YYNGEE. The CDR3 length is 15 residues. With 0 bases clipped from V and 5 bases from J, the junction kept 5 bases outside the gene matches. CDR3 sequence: CASSVAGTGRYGYTF. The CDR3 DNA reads TGTGCCAGCAGCGTAGCTGGGACAGGGAGGTATGGCTACACCTTC.

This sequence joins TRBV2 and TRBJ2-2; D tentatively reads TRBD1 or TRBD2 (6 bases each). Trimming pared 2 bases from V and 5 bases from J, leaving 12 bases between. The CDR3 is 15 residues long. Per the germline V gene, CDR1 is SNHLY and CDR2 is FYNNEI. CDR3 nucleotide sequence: TGTGCCAGCAGTGAACGGGGGCAGGGGACCGGGGAGCTGTTTTTT. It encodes CASSERGQGTGELFF. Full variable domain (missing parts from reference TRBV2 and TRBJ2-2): EPEVTQTPSHQVTQMGQEVILRCVPISNHLYFYWYRQILGQKVEFLVSFYNNEISEKSEIFDDQFSVERPDGSNFTLKIRSTKLEDSAMYFCASSERGQGTGELFFGEGSRLTVL.

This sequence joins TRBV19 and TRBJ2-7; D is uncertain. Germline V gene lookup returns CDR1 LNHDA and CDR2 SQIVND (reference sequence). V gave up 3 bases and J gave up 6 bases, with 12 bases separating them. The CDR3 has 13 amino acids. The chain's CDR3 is CASSIGLAAEQYF. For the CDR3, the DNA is TGTGCCAGTAGTATTGGGTTGGCGGCCGAGCAGTACTTC.

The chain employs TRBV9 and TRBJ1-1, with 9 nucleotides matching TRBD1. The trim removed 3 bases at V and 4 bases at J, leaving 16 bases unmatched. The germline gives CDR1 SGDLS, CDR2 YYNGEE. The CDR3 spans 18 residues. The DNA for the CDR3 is TGTGCCAGCAGCGCTAACAGGGGGCACCTTCCTGAAAGCACTGAAGCTTTCTTT. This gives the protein CASSANRGHLPESTEAFF.

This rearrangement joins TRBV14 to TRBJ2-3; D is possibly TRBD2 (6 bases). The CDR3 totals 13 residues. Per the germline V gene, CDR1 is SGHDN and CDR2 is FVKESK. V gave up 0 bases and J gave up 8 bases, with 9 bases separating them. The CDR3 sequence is CASSQERGGTQYF. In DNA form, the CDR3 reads TGTGCCAGCAGCCAAGAACGGGGAGGTACGCAGTATTTT.

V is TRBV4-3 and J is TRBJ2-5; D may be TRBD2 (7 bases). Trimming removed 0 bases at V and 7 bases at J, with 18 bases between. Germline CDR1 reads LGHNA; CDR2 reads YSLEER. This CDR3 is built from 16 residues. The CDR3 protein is CASSQDRGGREGTQYF. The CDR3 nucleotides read TGCGCCAGCAGCCAAGATAGGGGGGGTAGAGAGGGGACCCAGTACTTC.

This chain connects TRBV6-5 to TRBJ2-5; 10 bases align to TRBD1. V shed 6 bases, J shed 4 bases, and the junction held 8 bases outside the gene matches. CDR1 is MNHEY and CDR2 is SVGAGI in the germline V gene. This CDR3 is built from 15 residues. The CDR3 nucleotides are TGTGCCAGCAGGTCCCGAAGACAGGGGGCAGAGACCCAGTACTTC. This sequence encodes CASRSRRQGAETQYF.

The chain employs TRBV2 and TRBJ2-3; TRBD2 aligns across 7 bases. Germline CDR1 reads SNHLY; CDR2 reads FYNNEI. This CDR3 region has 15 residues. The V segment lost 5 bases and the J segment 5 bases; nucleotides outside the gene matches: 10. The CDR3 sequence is CASSRWGRVEDTQYF. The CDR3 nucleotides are TGTGCCAGCAGTCGGTGGGGGAGGGTAGAAGATACGCAGTATTTT.

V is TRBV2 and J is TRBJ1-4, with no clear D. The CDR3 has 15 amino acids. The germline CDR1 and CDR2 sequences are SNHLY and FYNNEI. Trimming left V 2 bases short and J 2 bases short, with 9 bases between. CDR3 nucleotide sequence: TGTGCCAGCAGTGAACCGGCGGGGACTAATGAAAAACTGTTTTTT. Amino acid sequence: CASSEPAGTNEKLFF. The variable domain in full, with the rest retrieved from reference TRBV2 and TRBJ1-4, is EPEVTQTPSHQVTQMGQEVILRCVPISNHLYFYWYRQILGQKVEFLVSFYNNEISEKSEIFDDQFSVERPDGSNFTLKIRSTKLEDSAMYFCASSEPAGTNEKLFFGSGTQLSVL.